The present entry profiles one T cell receptor (beta chain) with its context. The entry originates in a study of blood T cell repertoires in COVID-19. Sequencing used immunoSEQ multiplex PCR; TCRdb keeps in-frame clones, though not all of them. The data contain some 230,000 clones, around 84% of them singletons. The V gene's germline CDR1 is MNHEY and CDR2 SVGAGI. V lost 6 bases to trimming and J lost 7 bases; unmatched junction nucleotides: 10. CDR3 length equals 15 residues. The sample consisted of peripheral blood. This chain uses TRBV6-5 with TRBJ1-5; the match to TRBD1 covers 9 bases. This TCR was sampled from a woman between 55 and 75 years old who had recovered from COVID-19. This chain's CDR3 is CASSHDRGGGQPQHF. CDR3 in DNA: TGTGCCAGCAGCCACGACAGGGGGGGTGGACAGCCCCAGCATTTT.